A single sample gave rise to the 24 T cell receptor beta chains below, sequenced in a study of cytomegalovirus exposure and HLA in healthy donors. The PCR used 60 Vbeta and 13 Jbeta primers. TCRdb keeps only in-frame clones here, not all; method: immunoSEQ multiplex PCR. The sample holds roughly 150,000 clones; around 77% are singletons and the top ten take roughly 2%. The material sequenced was PBMCs. The source is a man aged 25 to 40 in good health and CMV-seronegative.

This clone was seen more than once but under ten times. The chain carries TRBV6-4 and TRBJ2-1, with 9 bases lining up with TRBD2. CDR3 length: 18 amino acids. Trimming at V came to 4 bases and at J to 1 base, leaving 11 bases not matched to a gene. From germline, CDR1 is MRHNA and CDR2 SNTAGT. The CDR3 sequence: CASSVSGSMSSSYNEQFF. CDR3 in DNA: TGTGCCAGCAGTGTTAGCGGGAGTATGAGTAGTTCCTACAATGAGCAGTTCTTC.

DNA for the CDR3: TGTGCCAGCAGTGAAAACAGGGGGCGCGAGGGAAAAAAAGAGACCCAGTACTTC. Protein sequence: CASSENRGREGKKETQYF. The chain links TRBV6-1 to TRBJ2-5, with 9 positions matching TRBD1. The J segment lost 3 bases and the V segment lost 2 bases, leaving 13 bases of the junction unmatched. The CDR3 is 18 amino acids. Germline CDR1 is MNHNS and CDR2 is SASEGT.

This clone occurred once. The chain couples TRBV5-1 to TRBJ2-1; 8 bases are shared with TRBD2. V shed 1 base and J 7 bases; nucleotides not matched to a gene: 10. The CDR3 has 16 amino acids. The V gene's germline CDR1 is SGHRS and CDR2 YFSETQ. CDR3 amino acids: CASSLTPAGGKNEQFF. The CDR3 DNA follows: TGCGCCAGCAGCTTGACTCCCGCGGGAGGTAAAAATGAGCAGTTCTTC.

The table lists this clone with a few counts. This sequence joins TRBV7-9 and TRBJ2-7, with a tentative D call TRBD2 (5 bases). This CDR3 spans 13 amino acids. CDR1 is SEHNR and CDR2 is FQNEAQ in the germline V gene (reference sequence). V lost 4 bases and J lost 0, with 7 bases in between. CDR3 in DNA: TGTGCCAGCAGCTCCGGGAACTCCTACGAGCAGTACTTC. Its protein is CASSSGNSYEQYF.

This clone is a singleton in its sample. The J gene is TRBJ2-1, the V gene TRBV7-3; the match to TRBD2 covers 12 bases. There are 15 residues in the CDR3. The V and J ends lost 3 bases and 7 bases, in that order; junction bases with no gene match: 4. The germline gives CDR1 SGHTA, CDR2 FQGTGA. DNA for the CDR3: TGTGCCAGCAGCTTGGGGACTAGCGGGCGTAATGAGCAGTTCTTC. Residues: CASSLGTSGRNEQFF.

The V call is TRBV2, the J call TRBJ2-7, with D possibly TRBD2 on 6 matching bases. The V gene lost 6 bases and the J gene lost 0 bases, with 12 bases spanning the gap. This CDR3 has 14 residues. Germline V gives CDR1 SNHLY, CDR2 FYNNEI. In DNA form, the CDR3 reads TGTGCCAGCAGGGAGGGGTTAAGCTCCTACGAGCAGTACTTC. Protein sequence: CASREGLSSYEQYF.

This sequence joins TRBV7-3 and TRBJ1-2; D is unclear. Trimming removed 4 bases from V and 8 bases from J, with 14 bases in between. The germline gives CDR1 SGHTA, CDR2 FQGTGA. CDR3 length: 13 residues. The CDR3 DNA is TGTGCCAGCAGCTCTGGTCAAGCGCTCGGCTACACCTTC. It specifies CASSSGQALGYTF.

The gene calls are TRBV7-8 and TRBJ2-5, with D perhaps matching TRBD2 (5 bases). Trimming pared 2 bases from V and 3 bases from J, leaving 13 bases between. The CDR3 covers 15 residues. The germline V gene has CDR1 SGHVS and CDR2 FQNEAQ. The CDR3, as DNA: TGTGCCAGCAGCTTACTACTACTAGGGAAAGAGACCCAGTACTTC. This sequence encodes CASSLLLLGKETQYF.

Here the CDR3 reads CASRPGGSSYEQFF. In DNA, the CDR3 is TGTGCCAGCAGGCCGGGGGGAAGCAGCTATGAGCAGTTCTTC. The V and J genes are TRBV28 and TRBJ2-1; 7 nucleotides agree with TRBD2. Germline V gene lookup returns CDR1 MDHEN and CDR2 SYDVKM. The ends lost 6 bases at V and 8 bases at J; junction bases unmatched: 10. This CDR3 has 14 residues.

The gene calls are TRBV5-4 and TRBJ2-2; tentative D call: TRBD1 (6 bases). The CDR3 runs to 13 residues. V shed 4 bases and J shed 4 bases, with 8 bases lying between them. The V gene's germline CDR1 is SGHNT and CDR2 YYREEE (reference sequence). The CDR3 sequence is CASSDRITGELFF. The CDR3 nucleotides are TGTGCCAGCAGCGACAGGATCACCGGGGAGCTGTTTTTT. The full variable domain, rest sourced from reference TRBV5-4 and TRBJ2-2, is ETGVTQSPTHLIKTRGQQVTLRCSSQSGHNTVSWYQQALGQGPQFIFQYYREEENGRGNFPPRFSGLQFPNYSSELNVNALELDDSALYLCASSDRITGELFFGEGSRLTVL.

The CDR3 DNA reads TGTGCCAGCAGCCTTAGGGGGGGGGTAGATACGCAGTATTTT. This sequence encodes CASSLRGGVDTQYF. This chain connects TRBV6-6 to TRBJ2-3, with D tentatively TRBD2 (7 bases). Trimming shortened V by 6 bases and J by 5 bases, and 15 bases separated the two germline ends. CDR3 length: 14 amino acids. Germline lookup yields CDR1 MNHNY and CDR2 SVGAGI (reference sequence).

The chain has TRBV5-4 and TRBJ2-5, with D hard to call. V lost 4 bases to trimming and J lost 0 bases, with 7 bases between them. There are 13 residues in the CDR3. CDR1 and CDR2 (germline): SGHNT, YYREEE (reference sequence). The CDR3 here is CASSATDQETQYF. The CDR3 DNA sequence: TGTGCCAGCAGCGCTACCGACCAAGAGACCCAGTACTTC.

The chain recombines TRBV5-4 with TRBJ2-1; 10 nucleotides match TRBD2. CDR3 length: 15 residues. From germline, CDR1 is SGHNT and CDR2 YYREEE (reference sequence). After removal of 3 bases from V and 3 bases from J, the junction contained 3 bases not matched to a gene. CDR3 amino acids: CASSSLAGVYNEQFF. CDR3 DNA sequence: TGTGCCAGCAGCTCCCTAGCGGGAGTCTACAATGAGCAGTTCTTC.

Worth noting for this clone: One junction end disagrees with the germline gene, perhaps due to a read error. This rearrangement joins TRBV30 to TRBJ2-3; D perhaps matches TRBD1 (6 bases). The CDR3 is 15 amino acids. The V gene's germline CDR1 is GTSNPN and CDR2 SVGIG (reference sequence). CDR3 amino acids: CAWGEQGFSTDTHYF. The DNA for the CDR3 is TGTGCCTGGGGCGAACAGGGATTTAGCACAGATACGCATTATTTT.

This chain joins TRBV20-1 and TRBJ1-1; D is uncertain. The CDR3 length is 10 residues. Trimming removed 4 bases from V and 7 bases from J, with 7 bases in between. Germline V gene lookup returns CDR1 DFQATT and CDR2 SNEGSKA (reference sequence). The CDR3 DNA reads TGCAGTGCTACCTCGTTTGAAGCTTTCTTT. Translating gives CSATSFEAFF.

This rearrangement joins TRBV18 to TRBJ2-5; a weak D match, TRBD1 (6 bases). The CDR3 sequence is 15 residues long. Germline loops: CDR1 KGHSH, CDR2 LQKENI. V lost 3 bases, J lost 1 base, and 12 bases lay in between. The CDR3 sequence: CASSPKRTVQETQYF. CDR3 nucleotide sequence: TGTGCCAGCTCACCGAAAAGGACAGTCCAAGAGACCCAGTACTTC. Looking up the rest from reference TRBV18 and TRBJ2-5 gives the full variable domain: NAGVMQNPRHLVRRRGQEARLRCSPMKGHSHVYWYRQLPEEGLKFMVYLQKENIIDESGMPKERFSAEFPKEGPSILRIQQVVRGDSAAYFCASSPKRTVQETQYFGPGTRLLVL.

The table lists this clone with a count of one. The chain recombines TRBV6-6 with TRBJ1-3, with 7 nucleotides matching TRBD1. The J segment lost 0 bases and the V segment lost 6 bases, leaving 5 bases of the junction unmatched. Looked up from germline, CDR1 is MNHNY and CDR2 is SVGAGI (reference sequence). CDR3 length equals 15 residues. CDR3 region: CASRTGTDSGNTIYF. In DNA form, the CDR3 reads TGTGCCAGCAGGACTGGGACAGACTCTGGAAACACCATATATTTT.

The genes are TRBV7-6 and TRBJ2-6; 9 nucleotides line up with TRBD1. The V gene's germline CDR1 is SGHVS and CDR2 FNYEAQ. J was trimmed by 2 bases and V by 4 bases; bases with no gene match: 3. The CDR3 runs to 16 residues. The CDR3 DNA sequence: TGTGCCAGCAGCTGGGGGACAGGGCCTGGGGCCAACGTCCTGACTTTC. Amino acids: CASSWGTGPGANVLTF.

This chain uses TRBV30 with TRBJ2-3; D is possibly TRBD2 (6 bases). The germline V gene has CDR1 GTSNPN and CDR2 SVGIG (reference sequence). With 3 bases removed from V and 0 bases from J, the gap between germline ends came to 10 bases. The CDR3 extends over 14 amino acids. The DNA of the CDR3 is TGTGCCTGGAGGAACGCGGGGAGCACAGATACGCAGTATTTT. Translation gives CAWRNAGSTDTQYF.

The gene calls are TRBV29-1 and TRBJ1-5; 7 nucleotides align to TRBD1. J gave up 4 bases and V 4 bases, and 4 bases lay outside the gene matches. The germline CDR1 and CDR2 sequences are SQVTM and ANQGSEA. The CDR3 consists of 13 residues. The CDR3 DNA sequence: TGCAGCGTTGGAGGGACAGATAATCAGCCCCAGCATTTT. It translates to CSVGGTDNQPQHF.

This chain uses TRBV6-6 with TRBJ2-7, with 9 bases lining up with TRBD2. V was clipped by 8 bases and J by 2 bases; unmatched bases: 7. CDR3 size: 14 residues. Germline CDR1 MNHNY, CDR2 SVGAGI (reference sequence). The DNA of the CDR3 is TGTGCCAGCCGAGTGGAGCGGGAGGCCTACGAGCAGTACTTC. It yields the protein CASRVEREAYEQYF.

The chain couples TRBV6-1 to TRBJ2-1, with 11 nucleotides matching TRBD1. With V trimmed by 2 bases and J by 7 bases, 7 bases remained unmatched. The germline V gene has CDR1 MNHNS and CDR2 SASEGT. The CDR3 extends over 16 amino acids. The CDR3 loop is CASSERGDRGTNEQFF. The CDR3 DNA reads TGTGCCAGCAGTGAAAGGGGGGACAGGGGGACAAATGAGCAGTTCTTC.

The chain joins TRBV4-2 to TRBJ2-3; the D gene is possibly TRBD2 (6 bases). Per germline, CDR1 LGHNA and CDR2 YNFKEQ. The CDR3 sequence is 16 residues long. V lost 4 bases and J lost 3, with 17 bases in between. CDR3 in DNA: TGTGCCAGCAGCCGCAACCAGGGAGGAATGACAGATACGCAGTATTTT. Amino acid sequence: CASSRNQGGMTDTQYF.

This clone has only a few counts. This CDR3 reads CASSPKTGTDTQYF. CDR3 DNA sequence: TGTGCCAGCTCACCTAAGACTGGCACAGATACGCAGTATTTT. V is TRBV18 and J is TRBJ2-3; D is uncertain. CDR1 is KGHSH and CDR2 is LQKENI in the germline V gene. V gave up 3 bases and J gave up 1 base, with 8 bases separating them. CDR3 length: 14 amino acids. Supplemented by reference TRBV18 and TRBJ2-3, the full variable domain reads NAGVMQNPRHLVRRRGQEARLRCSPMKGHSHVYWYRQLPEEGLKFMVYLQKENIIDESGMPKERFSAEFPKEGPSILRIQQVVRGDSAAYFCASSPKTGTDTQYFGPGTRLTVL.